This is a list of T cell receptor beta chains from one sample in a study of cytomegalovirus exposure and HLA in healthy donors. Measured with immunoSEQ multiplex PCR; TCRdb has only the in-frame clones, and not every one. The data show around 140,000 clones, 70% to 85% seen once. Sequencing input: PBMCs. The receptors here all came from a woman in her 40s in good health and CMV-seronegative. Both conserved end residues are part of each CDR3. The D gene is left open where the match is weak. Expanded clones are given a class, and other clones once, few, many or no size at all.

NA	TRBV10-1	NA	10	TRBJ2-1	CASSDYEQFF	TGCGCCAGCAGTGACTATGAGCAGTTCTTC
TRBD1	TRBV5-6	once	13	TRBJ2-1	CASSLGATGSNFF	TGTGCCAGCAGCTTGGGGGCGACAGGGTCGAACTTCTTC
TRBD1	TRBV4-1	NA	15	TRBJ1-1	CASSQEDRPDWGAFF	TGCGCCAGCAGCCAAGAGGACAGGCCCGACTGGGGAGCTTTCTTT
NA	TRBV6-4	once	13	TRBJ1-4	CASSNLQGEKLFF	TGTGCCAGCAGTAACCTACAGGGTGAAAAACTGTTTTTT
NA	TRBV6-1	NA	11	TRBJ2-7	CASRESYEQYF	TGTGCCAGCAGGGAGTCCTACGAGCAGTACTTC
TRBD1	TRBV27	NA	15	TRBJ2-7	CASQTRDRVPYEQYF	TGTGCCAGCCAAACCCGGGACAGAGTACCCTACGAGCAGTACTTC
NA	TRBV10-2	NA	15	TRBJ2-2	CASSAGVRKTGELFF	TGCGCCAGCAGTGCGGGAGTCCGAAAAACCGGGGAGCTGTTTTTT
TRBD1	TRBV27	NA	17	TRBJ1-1	CASSPPPDRGWNTEAFF	TGTGCCAGCAGTCCTCCCCCAGACAGGGGATGGAACACTGAAGCTTTCTTT
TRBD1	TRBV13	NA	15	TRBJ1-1	CASSVTPGGGTEAFF	TGTGCCAGCAGCGTAACTCCAGGGGGTGGTACTGAAGCTTTCTTT
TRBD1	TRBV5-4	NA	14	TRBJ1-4	CASSRGQGNEKLFF	TGTGCCAGCAGCCGAGGACAGGGGAACGAAAAACTGTTTTTT
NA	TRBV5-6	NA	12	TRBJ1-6	CASSLADSPLHF	TGTGCCAGCAGCTTGGCCGATTCACCCCTCCACTTT
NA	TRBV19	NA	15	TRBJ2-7	CASRLKSTSYDEQYF	TGTGCCAGTAGACTAAAATCAACTAGTTATGACGAGCAGTACTTC
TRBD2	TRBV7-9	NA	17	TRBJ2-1	CASSLGLAGAIGNKQFF	TGTGCCAGCAGCTTGGGACTAGCGGGAGCGATCGGCAATAAGCAGTTCTTC
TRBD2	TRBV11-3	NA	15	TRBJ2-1	CASSREGLAGDEQFF	TGTGCCAGCAGCCGGGAGGGACTAGCGGGAGATGAGCAGTTCTTC
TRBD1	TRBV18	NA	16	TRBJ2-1	CASSRRQGRDGNEQFF	TGTGCCAGCTCACGTAGACAGGGGCGGGATGGCAATGAGCAGTTCTTC
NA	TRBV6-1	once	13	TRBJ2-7	CASSNQGFSEQYF	TGTGCCAGCAGTAACCAGGGGTTCAGCGAGCAGTACTTC
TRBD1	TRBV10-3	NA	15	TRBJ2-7	CAITMGQQVSYEQYF	TGTGCCATCACCATGGGACAGCAAGTATCCTACGAGCAGTACTTC